The source of this T cell receptor beta chain is a study of blood T cell repertoires in COVID-19. CDR3 size: 12 residues. Trimming stripped 2 bases from V and 10 bases from J, with 9 bases between. The germline V gene encodes CDR1 MRHNA and CDR2 SNTAGT. Clones were sequenced by immunoSEQ multiplex PCR, and TCRdb holds only the in-frame ones, with some missing. Here the sample spans around 140,000 clones, roughly 89% being singletons. The specimen was peripheral blood. The chain links TRBV6-4 to TRBJ1-5; no definite D call. The receptor was derived from a human donor in a cohort sampled during active COVID-19. For the CDR3, the DNA is TGTGCCAGCAGTGACGCCGGGAGTCCCCAGCATTTT. It translates to CASSDAGSPQHF.